What follows are 6 T cell receptor beta chains derived from one specimen sequenced in a study of blood T cells in healthy people across ages. Sample-barcoded 5' priming and a J-beta primer mix drove a second PCR of about 6 to 11 cycles. TCRdb used MiXCR to reprocess the 5' RACE reads, holding one entry per CDR3 protein. The sample shows 790,000 or so distinct CDR3 sequences, 46% of them seen only once. The sample comprised blood. These receptors were obtained from a man older than 75 in good health.

This clonotype was picked up many times. The chain's CDR3 is CASSLEAGQGYGQYF. The CDR3 DNA is TGTGCCAGCAGCTTAGAAGCCGGACAGGGGTATGGGCAGTACTTC. The chain uses TRBV11-2 and TRBJ2-5, with TRBD1 identical over 9 bases. There are 15 residues in the CDR3. Germline CDR1 reads SGHAT; CDR2 reads FQNNGV. Trimming at V came to 0 bases and at J to 11 bases, leaving 10 bases not matched to a gene. The entire variable domain, with the rest obtained from reference TRBV11-2 and TRBJ2-5, is as follows: EAGVAQSPRYKIIEKRQSVAFWCNPISGHATLYWYQQILGQGPKLLIQFQNNGVVDDSQLPKDRFSAERLKGVDSTLKIQPAKLEDSAVYLCASSLEAGQGYGQYFGPGTRLLVL.

This clonotype was counted at least ten times. The V and J genes are TRBV7-3 and TRBJ1-6, with TRBD1 as a possible D gene (5 bases). The CDR3 has 14 residues. V lost 5 bases and J lost 7, with 12 bases in between. The germline V gene has CDR1 SGHTA and CDR2 FQGTGA. CDR3 DNA: TGTGCCAGCAGCCCCCCGACAGCCAATTCACCCCTCCACTTT. Translating gives CASSPPTANSPLHF.

This clonotype was observed once. This rearrangement joins TRBV7-2 to TRBJ2-7; 11 nucleotides match TRBD2. The CDR3 has 16 amino acids. CDR1 and CDR2 from the germline V gene are SGHTA and FQGNSA. J gave up 3 bases and V 5 bases, and 9 bases lay outside the gene matches. The CDR3: CASSPGLAAFYYEQYF. The CDR3 DNA sequence: TGTGCCAGCAGCCCGGGACTAGCGGCCTTTTACTACGAGCAGTACTTC.

This chain connects TRBV20-1 to TRBJ1-4; a possible D gene is TRBD1 (6 bases). Germline V gives CDR1 DFQATT, CDR2 SNEGSKA (reference sequence). Trimming took 0 bases from V and 8 from J, leaving 13 bases between them. The CDR3 extends over 14 amino acids. The CDR3 loop is CSARDGAQGEKLFF. The CDR3, as DNA: TGCAGTGCTAGAGATGGGGCACAGGGCGAAAAACTGTTTTTT.

This clonotype was picked up a small number of times. The chain employs TRBV10-3 and TRBJ2-7, with TRBD2 identical over 7 bases. The V gene end was trimmed by 2 bases and the J gene end by 7 bases; junction bases not matched to a gene: 14. CDR1 is ENHRY and CDR2 is SYGVKD in the germline V gene. This CDR3 comprises 16 residues. The CDR3 sequence is CAISERERDVYNEQYF. The CDR3 nucleotides are TGTGCCATCAGTGAGCGAGAGCGGGACGTATACAATGAGCAGTACTTC.

About this clonotype: An end of the junction does not agree with germline; a read error may underlie this. V and J are TRBV12-3 or TRBV12-4 and TRBJ2-4, with D possibly TRBD1 on 6 matching bases. The J call is uncertain, as TRBJ2-5 better fits the DNA end. This CDR3 region has 13 residues. As DNA, the CDR3 is TGTACCAGCAGGGATACAGGGTCCGAGACCCAGTACTTC. Translation gives CTSRDTGSETQYF.